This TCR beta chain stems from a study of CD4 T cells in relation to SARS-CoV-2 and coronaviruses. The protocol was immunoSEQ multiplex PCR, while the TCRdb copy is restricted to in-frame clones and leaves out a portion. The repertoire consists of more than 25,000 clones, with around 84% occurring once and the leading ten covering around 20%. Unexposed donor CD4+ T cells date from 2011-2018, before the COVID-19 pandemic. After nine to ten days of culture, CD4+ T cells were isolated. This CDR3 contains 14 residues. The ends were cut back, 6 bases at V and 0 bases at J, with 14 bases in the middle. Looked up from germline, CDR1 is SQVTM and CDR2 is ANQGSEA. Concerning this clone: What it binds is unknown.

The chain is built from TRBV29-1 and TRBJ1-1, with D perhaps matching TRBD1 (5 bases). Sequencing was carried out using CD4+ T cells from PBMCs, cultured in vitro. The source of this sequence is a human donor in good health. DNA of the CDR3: TGCAGCGTGAGTGTAGGGACGGTGAACACTGAAGCTTTCTTT. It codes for CSVSVGTVNTEAFF.